The entry below describes one T cell receptor (beta chain). TCRdb's copy holds only in-frame clones and misses some; the assay was immunoSEQ multiplex PCR. The data contain around 36,000 clones, approximately 67% of them singletons. This sample stems from a study of monozygotic twins with cystic fibrosis. With 7 bases clipped from V and 2 bases from J, the junction kept 11 bases outside the gene matches. CDR3 length: 15 residues. The source material was blood. The sequence was collected from a girl aged 5-17 years with cystic fibrosis. The chain recombines TRBV23-1 with TRBJ2-7; TRBD1 aligns across 7 bases. TRBV23-1 is designated an ORF whose function remains uncertain. The CDR3, as DNA: TGCGCCAGCACCCCCGGGACAGAATCAGCCTACGAGCAGTACGTC. This encodes CASTPGTESAYEQYV.